This T cell receptor beta chain emerged from a study of post-analysis software for immune sequencing data (dated by TCRdb to between 2014 and 2017). With respect to the entire study: Recorded disease courses included relapsing-remitting, secondary progressive and progressive-relapsing multiple sclerosis, with some patients lacking subtype annotation. The patient repertoires were set against 10 to 11 previously published healthy control repertoires from donors whose ages ranged from about 6 to 25 years. A subset of samples was prepared in parallel using single-end sample barcoding, then pooled and co-amplified after Illumina adapter ligation. The research as a whole found: Direct clustering with F measure revealed strong co-clustering of samples prepared in the same batch, which led to a batch-effect correction. Significantly lower normalized Chao1 diversity was found in multiple sclerosis patients than in controls, suggesting substantial peripheral T-cell clonal expansion. The multiple sclerosis patient group was slightly younger than the control group. Significantly higher frequencies in patients than in controls were found for about five TRBV segments, including TRBV5-6, TRBV5-1 and TRBV20-1.

The CDR3 runs 15 amino acids, cysteine and phenylalanine included. The retained sequence is limited to the CDR3, 45 bases, with the frame set at the first base. CDR1 and CDR2 are read off the germline V gene (reference sequence) as DFQATT and SNEGSKA. V is cut by 2 bases and J by 4 bases, and the space between the germline ends is 15 bases. To demonstrate the VDJtools post-analysis software, the study profiled TCR beta repertoires from the peripheral blood of 10 to 15 young patients with multiple sclerosis. The patients with multiple sclerosis were children and adolescents between about 6 and 17 years of age. Receptors were amplified or captured by PCR. Sequencing instrument: Illumina HiSeq 2500. Unique molecular identifiers were incorporated into TCR beta cDNA libraries to reduce PCR and sequencing biases. Some 500,000 cDNA molecules were obtained per 1 to 10 million input T cells, so each molecule approximated one T cell. The patient libraries were prepared and sequenced with the same protocol used for the earlier healthy control dataset. Within a given batch, samples were prepared together, multiplexed and sequenced on the same HiSeq lane. Concerning the study's data processing: MIGEC was used to process the raw barcoded reads, and molecular identifier groups with only a single read were discarded before consensus assembly and CDR3 extraction. VDJtools was used for post-analysis of the clonotype tables, and diversity was normalized by down-sampling every dataset to the size of the smallest sample. In repertoire overlap clustering, CDR3 amino acid sequences, but not nucleotide sequences, were matched to correct batch-related cross-sample contamination. TCRdb reprocessing: public reads trimmed at Q25 with fastp, clones called with MiXCR, in-frame beta chains kept. Every distinct CDR3 protein forms one entry, paired with its most common genes and DNA. V and J calls and clone size were set by TCRdb, not the authors. The sample records roughly 800,000 distinct CDR3 sequences, approximately 50% of which are singletons. The ten biggest clones cover 4% to 5.5% of the sample.

On this clonotype: The antigen this receptor binds is unknown. No quality values exist for individual bases; no much larger clone is one base distant.

Sequenced material: blood. The sequence derives from a girl aged 10 to 17 with multiple sclerosis. The V gene is TRBV20-1 and the J gene is TRBJ2-1, with no confident D gene call. The DNA sequence follows: TGCAGTGCTAGAAACCGCCGGAACCAATACAATGAGCAGTTCTTC. This sequence encodes CSARNRRNQYNEQFF.